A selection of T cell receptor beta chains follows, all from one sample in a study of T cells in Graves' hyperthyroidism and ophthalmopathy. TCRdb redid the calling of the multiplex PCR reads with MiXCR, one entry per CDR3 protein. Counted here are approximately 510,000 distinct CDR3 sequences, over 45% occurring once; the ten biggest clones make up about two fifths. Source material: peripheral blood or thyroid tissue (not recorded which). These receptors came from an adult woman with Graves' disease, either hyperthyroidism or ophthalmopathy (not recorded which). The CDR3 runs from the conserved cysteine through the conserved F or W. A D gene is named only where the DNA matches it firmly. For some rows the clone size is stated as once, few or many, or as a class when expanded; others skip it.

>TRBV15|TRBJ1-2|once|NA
TGTGCCAACAGCAGAGACCCCCTGGGTGGTGGCTATGGCTACACCTTC
CANSRDPLGGGYGYTF
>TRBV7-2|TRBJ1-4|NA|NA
TGTGCCAGCAGCTTACGGCGACCGCGCGTTGAAAAGCTGTTTTTT
CASSLRRPRVEKLFF
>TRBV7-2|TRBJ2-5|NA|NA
TGTGCCAGCAGCTTAGCGGCCCAGTACTTC
CASSLAAQYF
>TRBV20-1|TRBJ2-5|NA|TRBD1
TGCAGTGCTCTTGTACAGGGGACACGAGAGACCCAGTACTTC
CSALVQGTRETQYF
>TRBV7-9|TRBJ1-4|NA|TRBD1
TGTGCCAGCAGAACAACAGGGGGCGAAAAACTGTTTTTT
CASRTTGGEKLFF
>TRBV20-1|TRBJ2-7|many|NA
TGCAGTGTCTCATCTGGCGGGTTTAGCTCCTACGAGCAGTACTTC
CSVSSGGFSSYEQYF
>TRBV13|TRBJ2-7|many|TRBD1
TGTGCCAGCAGCTGGAGGACAGGAAATTCCTACGAGCAGTACTTC
CASSWRTGNSYEQYF
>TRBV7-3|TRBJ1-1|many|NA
TGTGCCAGCAGCTTAACGGATCGGGGGACTGAAGCTTTCTTT
CASSLTDRGTEAFF
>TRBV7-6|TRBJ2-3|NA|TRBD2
TGTGCCAGCAGCTTATCCAGACTAGCGGATACGCAGTATTTT
CASSLSRLADTQYF
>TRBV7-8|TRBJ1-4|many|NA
TGTGCCAGCAGCTTAGGGGGAACAGCTGAAAAACTGTTTTTT
CASSLGGTAEKLFF
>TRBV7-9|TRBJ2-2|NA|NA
TGTGCCAGCAGCACGACCCCGGGACTCGGCACCGGGGAGCTGTTTTTT
CASSTTPGLGTGELFF
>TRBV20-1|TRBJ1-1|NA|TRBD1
TGCAGTGCTAGTGAATCCGGGACAGGCAACACTGAAGCTTTCTTT
CSASESGTGNTEAFF
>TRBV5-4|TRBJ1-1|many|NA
TGTGCCAGCAGCATGGAAATGAACACTGAAGCTTTCTTT
CASSMEMNTEAFF
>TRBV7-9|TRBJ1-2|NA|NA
TGTGCCAGCAGCTCGCAGACAGGAGGTGGCTATGGCTACACCTTC
CASSSQTGGGYGYTF
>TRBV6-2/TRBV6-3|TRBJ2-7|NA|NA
TGTGCCAGCAGTCCGACAGCGGCCTACGAGCAGTACTTC
CASSPTAAYEQYF
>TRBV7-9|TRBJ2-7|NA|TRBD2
TGTGCCAGCACCCTTAGCGGGAGTTATTTCGAGCAGTACTTC
CASTLSGSYFEQYF
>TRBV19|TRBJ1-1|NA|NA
TGTGCCAGTAGTGGCGGGGGGCGAATGAACACTGAAGCTTTCTTT
CASSGGGRMNTEAFF
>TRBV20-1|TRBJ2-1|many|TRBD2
TGCAGTGCTACCAGTACTAGCGGGAGTGCGTCCAATGAGCAGTTCTTC
CSATSTSGSASNEQFF
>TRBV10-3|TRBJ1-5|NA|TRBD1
TGTGCCATCAGTCCGGGACAGGGGCGGCAAATTAGCAATCAGCCCCAGCATTTT
CAISPGQGRQISNQPQHF
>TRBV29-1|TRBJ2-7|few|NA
TGCAGCGTTGAGGGAAGGGGGATCTACGAGCAGTACTTC
CSVEGRGIYEQYF
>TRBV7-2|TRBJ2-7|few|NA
TGTGCCAGCAGTTTGGGACACCTCTACGAGCAGTACTTC
CASSLGHLYEQYF
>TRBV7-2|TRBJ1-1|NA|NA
TGTGCCAGCAGCTTGGACGGCCGTCGGGAAGCTTTCTTT
CASSLDGRREAFF
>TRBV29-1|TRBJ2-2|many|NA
TGCAGCGTTGGCCTGAACACCGGGGAGCTGTTTTTT
CSVGLNTGELFF
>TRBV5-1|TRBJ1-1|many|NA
TGCGCCAGCAGCTTTCGTCCCAAAGTCGGCACTGAAGCTTTCTTT
CASSFRPKVGTEAFF
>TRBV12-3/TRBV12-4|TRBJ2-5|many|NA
TGTGCCAGCAGCTGGGGAAACATGCAAGAGACCCAGTACTTC
CASSWGNMQETQYF
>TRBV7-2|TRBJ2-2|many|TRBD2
TGTGCCAGCAGCACCCGAGCGGGAACGAACACCGGGGAGCTGTTTTTT
CASSTRAGTNTGELFF
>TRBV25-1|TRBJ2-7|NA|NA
TGTGCCAGCTCTGACGGGGGTTCGTTTACCTACGAGCAGTACTTC
CASSDGGSFTYEQYF
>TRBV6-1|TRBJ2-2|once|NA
TGTGCCAGCAGTGAAAACCGAGGTTACACCGGGGAGCTGTTTTTT
CASSENRGYTGELFF
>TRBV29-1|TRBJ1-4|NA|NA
TGCAGCCAAGTGGGGTATCCTAATGAAAAACTGTTTTTT
CSQVGYPNEKLFF
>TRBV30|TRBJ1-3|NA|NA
TGTGCCTGGACCCGGGTCTTGGGAAACACCATATATTTT
CAWTRVLGNTIYF
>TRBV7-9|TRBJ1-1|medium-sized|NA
TGTGCCAGCAGCTTAACATCGGACACTGAAGCTTTCTTT
CASSLTSDTEAFF
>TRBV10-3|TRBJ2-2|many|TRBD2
TGTGCCATCAGTGACCCGCCGGGGACTAGCGGGTCCGGGGAGCTGTTTTTT
CAISDPPGTSGSGELFF
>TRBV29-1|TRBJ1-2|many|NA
TGCAGCGTTGAAGATGGAGGTCGCGGCTATGGCTACACCTTC
CSVEDGGRGYGYTF
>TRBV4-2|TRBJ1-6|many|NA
TGTGCCAGCAGCCAAGATCGGACACCAAATTCACCCCTCCACTTT
CASSQDRTPNSPLHF
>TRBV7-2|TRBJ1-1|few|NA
TGTGCCAGCATGAGCCGACGAGACACTGAAGCTTTCTTT
CASMSRRDTEAFF
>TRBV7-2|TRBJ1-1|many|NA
TGTGCCAGCAGCTCCCCCCGGGGTGGAGACATAAGGCCTGAAGCTTTCTTT
CASSSPRGGDIRPEAFF
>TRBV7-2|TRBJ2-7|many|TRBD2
TGTGCCAGCAGCTCGTCTAGCGGGGTTCCCTACGAGCAGTACTTC
CASSSSSGVPYEQYF
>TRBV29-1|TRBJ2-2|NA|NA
TGCAGCGTTGTTGCGGGCATCGGGGAGCTGTTTTTT
CSVVAGIGELFF
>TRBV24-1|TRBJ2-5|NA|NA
TGTGCCACCAGTGACCCGTCCGTTGGCGACTTTAAGACCCAGTACTTC
CATSDPSVGDFKTQYF
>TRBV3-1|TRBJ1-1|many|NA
TGTGCCAGCAGCCAATCGGGGGGAATTCCTTTCTTT
CASSQSGGIPFF
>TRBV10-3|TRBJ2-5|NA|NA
TGTGCCATCAGCCGCTTTCCGGGACGGAGGAGGGCAGAGACCCAGTACTTC
CAISRFPGRRRAETQYF
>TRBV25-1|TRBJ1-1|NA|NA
TGTGCCAGCAGTGCCGACGCGGCGAGCACTGAAGCTTTCTTT
CASSADAASTEAFF
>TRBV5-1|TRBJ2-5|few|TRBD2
TGCGCCAGCAGCCAGCGGACTAGCGGGGTGGGAGGGACCCAGTACTTC
CASSQRTSGVGGTQYF
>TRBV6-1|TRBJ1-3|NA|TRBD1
TGTGCCAGCAGCCATAGACAGGGGCCCATATATTTT
CASSHRQGPIYF
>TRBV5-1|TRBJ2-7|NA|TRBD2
TGCGCCAGCAGCTCTTCTAGCGGAGAGAGAGACGAGCAGTACTTC
CASSSSSGERDEQYF
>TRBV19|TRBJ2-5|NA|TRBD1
TGTGCCAGTAGTATAGCAGGGGGCCAAGATGGGACCCAGTACTTC
CASSIAGGQDGTQYF
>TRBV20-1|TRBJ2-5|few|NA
TGCAGTGCTAGGCCTGGGGCAACGGAGACCCAGTACTTC
CSARPGATETQYF
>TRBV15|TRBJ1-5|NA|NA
TGTGCCACCAGCAGTTCGACAGGCTCCAATCAGCCCCAGCATTTT
CATSSSTGSNQPQHF
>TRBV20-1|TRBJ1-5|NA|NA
TGCAGTGCTGTTGGAGGGGGAAGGGGACAGCCCCAGCATTTT
CSAVGGGRGQPQHF
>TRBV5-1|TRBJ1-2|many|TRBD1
TGCGCCAGCAGCTCGACCGGGACAGAAAATTATGGCTACACCTTC
CASSSTGTENYGYTF
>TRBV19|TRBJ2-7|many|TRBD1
TGTGCCAGTAGTACCGGGACAGGGTCGAGCGAGCAGTACTTC
CASSTGTGSSEQYF
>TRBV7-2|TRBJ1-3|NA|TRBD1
TGTGCCAGCAGCTTAGTGGGGACAGGACGAAACACCATATATTTT
CASSLVGTGRNTIYF
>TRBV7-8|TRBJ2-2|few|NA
TGTGCCATTTTGCAAGGGACGAGGAACACCGGGGAGCTGTTTTTT
CAILQGTRNTGELFF
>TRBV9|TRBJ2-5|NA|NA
TGTGCCAGCAGCGTACCCAGGATCGGGAGTGGTCAGCCCCAGTACTTC
CASSVPRIGSGQPQYF
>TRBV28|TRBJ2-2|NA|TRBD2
TGTGCCAGCCAGACAAGCGGGAGGGCCCGGTTGACCGGGGAGCTGTTTTTT
CASQTSGRARLTGELFF
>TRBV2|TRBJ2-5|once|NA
TGTGCCAGCAGTGGGGGGCTAGTACAAGAGACCCAGTACTTC
CASSGGLVQETQYF
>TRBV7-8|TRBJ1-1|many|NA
TGTGCCAGCACCCGGGGGGGTGACACATTTTACACTGAAGCTTTCTTT
CASTRGGDTFYTEAFF
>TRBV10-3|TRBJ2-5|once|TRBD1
TGTGCCATCAGAGGACAGGGGCCTATTCAAGAGACCCAGTACTTC
CAIRGQGPIQETQYF
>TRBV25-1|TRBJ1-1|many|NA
TGTGCCAGCGGGGGGGGGGTAGGCACTGAAGCTTTCTTT
CASGGGVGTEAFF
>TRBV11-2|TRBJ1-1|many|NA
TGTGCCAGCAGCTTAGGAAATACAGGGTATACTGAAGCTTTCTTT
CASSLGNTGYTEAFF